Listed below are T cell receptor beta chains from one sample, sequenced in a study of T cell responses to AZD1222 COVID-19 vaccine. Clones were sequenced by immunoSEQ multiplex PCR, and TCRdb holds only the in-frame ones, with some missing. The data contain around 100,000 clones, about nine tenths of them singletons. The sample here was peripheral blood, taken on day 0 of AZD1222 vaccination. These receptors originate from an adult in good health. CDR3s include the opening cysteine and the closing phenylalanine or tryptophan. A D gene is named only where the DNA matches it firmly. Not every row has a clone size; where given, it reads once, few, many or a size class.

>-|TRBV28|TRBJ1-6|-
CASSSDAGDSPLHF
TGTGCCAGCAGCTCTGACGCAGGGGATTCACCCCTCCACTTT
>-|TRBV11-2|TRBJ2-7|-
CASSLVPGTPSSYEQYF
TGTGCCAGCAGCTTAGTTCCCGGGACTCCTAGCTCCTACGAGCAGTACTTC
>-|TRBV28|TRBJ2-1|-
CASKRVGRRGGASSYNEQFF
TGTGCCAGCAAGAGAGTGGGCCGCCGGGGCGGCGCGAGCTCCTACAATGAGCAGTTCTTC
>-|TRBV9|TRBJ2-1|-
CASSPWREWANEQFF
TGTGCCAGCAGCCCTTGGAGGGAGTGGGCAAATGAGCAGTTCTTC
>-|TRBV4-2|TRBJ1-4|-
CASSQDPRVNEKLFF
TGTGCCAGCAGCCAAGATCCACGGGTTAATGAAAAACTGTTTTTT
>TRBD2|TRBV24-1|TRBJ2-2|-
CATRTWTSGKHNTGELFF
TGTGCCACCAGAACCTGGACTAGCGGGAAGCATAACACCGGGGAGCTGTTTTTT
>-|TRBV3-1/TRBV3-2|TRBJ2-2|-
CASSHGSHTGELFF
TGTGCCAGCAGCCATGGCAGCCACACCGGGGAGCTGTTTTTT
>TRBD1|TRBV27|TRBJ2-7|-
CASSSRDRLNSYEQYF
TGTGCCAGCAGTTCGAGGGACAGACTAAACTCCTACGAGCAGTACTTC
>TRBD1|TRBV6-5|TRBJ1-1|-
CASSSDRGRTEAFF
TGTGCCAGCAGTTCGGACAGGGGGCGGACTGAAGCTTTCTTT
>-|TRBV18|TRBJ1-5|once
CASSPPSGRSNQPQHF
TGTGCCAGCTCACCACCGTCCGGTCGGAGCAATCAGCCCCAGCATTTT
>-|TRBV28|TRBJ2-3|-
CASSWDTLTDTQYF
TGTGCCAGCAGCTGGGACACCCTCACAGATACGCAGTATTTT
>-|TRBV7-8|TRBJ1-1|-
CASSLWTRVNTEAFF
TGTGCCAGCAGCCTATGGACAAGAGTGAACACTGAAGCTTTCTTT
>-|TRBV27|TRBJ1-2|-
CASSLRVGYGYTF
TGTGCCAGCTCCCTGCGGGTCGGCTATGGCTACACCTTC
>TRBD2|TRBV4-1|TRBJ2-5|-
CASSQDETSGSRETQYF
TGCGCCAGCAGCCAAGACGAAACTAGCGGGAGTAGGGAGACCCAGTACTTC
>-|TRBV6-5|TRBJ2-7|-
CASSSYPGRGEGEQYF
TGTGCCAGCAGTTCCTACCCCGGCAGGGGGGAGGGAGAGCAGTACTTC
>-|TRBV19|TRBJ2-7|-
CASSYRNQGEQYF
TGTGCCAGTAGTTACAGGAATCAAGGCGAGCAGTACTTC
>-|TRBV20-1|TRBJ1-1|once
CSASGSDLSTEAFF
TGCAGTGCTAGTGGGAGTGACCTGAGCACTGAAGCTTTCTTT
>-|TRBV11-3|TRBJ1-1|-
CASSRASNTEAFF
TGTGCCAGCAGCCGGGCCTCGAACACTGAAGCTTTCTTT
>-|TRBV5-1|TRBJ2-7|once
CASCNHPTGVLSGGSYEQYF
TGCGCCAGCTGCAACCACCCGACAGGGGTCCTGTCGGGGGGTAGCTACGAGCAGTACTTC
>TRBD2|TRBV2|TRBJ2-7|-
CASSVGLAGSYEQYF
TGTGCCAGCAGTGTGGGACTAGCGGGATCGTACGAGCAGTACTTC
>-|TRBV6-5|TRBJ1-5|-
CASTGGRAFQPQHF
TGTGCCAGCACCGGAGGTCGCGCCTTTCAGCCCCAGCATTTT
>TRBD1|TRBV29-1|TRBJ1-1|-
CSVQATGVSEAFF
TGCAGCGTTCAGGCTACAGGGGTTAGTGAAGCTTTCTTT
>-|TRBV5-6|TRBJ1-2|-
CASSREGVSGYTF
TGTGCCAGCAGCCGGGAGGGGGTAAGCGGCTACACCTTC
>TRBD1|TRBV18|TRBJ1-2|-
CASSTSRDRVFGYTF
TGTGCCAGCTCAACATCGCGGGACAGGGTTTTTGGCTACACCTTC
>TRBD1|TRBV7-6|TRBJ1-2|-
CASSLTGTGGYGYTF
TGTGCCAGCAGCTTAACCGGGACAGGCGGCTATGGCTACACCTTC
>-|TRBV5-5|TRBJ2-7|-
CASSQPPVYEQYF
TGTGCCAGCAGTCAGCCACCCGTCTACGAGCAGTACTTC
>TRBD1|TRBV2|TRBJ2-7|-
CASTSAPGQGAYEQYF
TGTGCCAGCACTAGTGCTCCTGGACAGGGTGCCTACGAGCAGTACTTC
>-|TRBV13|TRBJ2-1|-
CASSLRAYNEQFF
TGTGCCAGCAGCTTGCGGGCCTACAATGAGCAGTTCTTC
>TRBD2|TRBV19|TRBJ2-3|-
CASSIEAAGEADTQYF
TGTGCCAGTAGTATAGAAGCAGCGGGAGAGGCAGATACGCAGTATTTT
>TRBD2|TRBV3-1/TRBV3-2|TRBJ2-1|once
CASSHWTSGTNEQFF
TGTGCCAGCAGCCATTGGACTAGCGGGACCAATGAGCAGTTCTTC
>-|TRBV11-2|TRBJ1-1|-
CASSFGHLNTEAFF
TGTGCCAGCAGCTTTGGACACTTGAACACTGAAGCTTTCTTT
>-|TRBV19|TRBJ1-5|-
CASSPDSGGGNQPQHF
TGTGCCAGTAGTCCCGACTCGGGGGGGGGCAATCAGCCCCAGCATTTT
>TRBD1|TRBV19|TRBJ2-7|-
CASSNGQGRYEQYF
TGTGCCAGTAGTAATGGACAGGGACGCTACGAGCAGTACTTC
>-|TRBV3-1/TRBV3-2|TRBJ1-6|-
CASSQGQGGNSPLHF
TGTGCCAGCAGCCAAGGGCAGGGTGGCAATTCACCCCTCCACTTT
>TRBD1|TRBV5-1|TRBJ2-1|-
CASSWDSNEQFF
TGCGCCAGCAGCTGGGACAGCAATGAGCAGTTCTTC
>-|TRBV5-6|TRBJ2-7|-
CASSFQGQYEQYF
TGTGCCAGCAGCTTTCAGGGGCAGTACGAGCAGTACTTC
>TRBD2|TRBV7-3|TRBJ2-2|-
CASSQWPSGALGLFF
TGTGCCAGCAGCCAATGGCCTAGCGGGGCGTTAGGGCTGTTTTTT
>TRBD2|TRBV5-4|TRBJ2-1|once
CAITTGTSRYNEQFF
TGTGCCATTACGACCGGGACTAGCAGATACAATGAGCAGTTCTTC
>TRBD1|TRBV6-5|TRBJ2-1|-
CASRRDSPYNEQFF
TGTGCCAGCAGAAGGGACAGTCCCTACAATGAGCAGTTCTTC
>-|TRBV7-3|TRBJ2-1|-
CASSSEYNEQFF
TGTGCCAGCAGCTCGGAATACAATGAGCAGTTCTTC
>-|TRBV11-2|TRBJ2-7|-
CASSLGMAGLNEQYF
TGTGCCAGCAGCTTAGGGATGGCGGGACTGAACGAGCAGTACTTC